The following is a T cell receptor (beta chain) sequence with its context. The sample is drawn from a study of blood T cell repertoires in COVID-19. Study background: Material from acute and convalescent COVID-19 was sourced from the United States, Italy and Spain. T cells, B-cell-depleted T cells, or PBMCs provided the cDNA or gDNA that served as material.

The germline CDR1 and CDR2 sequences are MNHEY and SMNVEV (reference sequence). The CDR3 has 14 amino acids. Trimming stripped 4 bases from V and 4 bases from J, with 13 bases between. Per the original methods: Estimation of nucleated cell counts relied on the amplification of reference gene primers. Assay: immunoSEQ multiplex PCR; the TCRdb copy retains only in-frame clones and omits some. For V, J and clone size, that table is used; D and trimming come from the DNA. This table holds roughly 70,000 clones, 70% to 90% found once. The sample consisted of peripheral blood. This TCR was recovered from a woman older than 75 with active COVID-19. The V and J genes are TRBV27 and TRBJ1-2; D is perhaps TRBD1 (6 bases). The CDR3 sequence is CASSSLGGAYGYTF. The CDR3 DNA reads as TGTGCCAGCAGTTCCCTGGGGGGGGCCTATGGCTACACCTTC.